A selection of T cell receptor beta chains follows, all from one sample in a study of OX40 agonist ivuxolimab in advanced cancers. TCRdb keeps only in-frame clones here, not all; method: immunoSEQ multiplex PCR. Of 55,000 to 70,000 clones listed, about 82% are singletons. The material was CD4+ or CD8+ T cells sorted from blood, obtained in a trial of the OX40 agonist ivuxolimab. The source of these receptors is an adult with an advanced solid tumor such as melanoma, head and neck, liver or kidney cancer. Each CDR3 is given without its conserved first and last residue. The size entry is marked missing in some rows and otherwise reads once, few, many or a size class.

clone_size: NA
v_call: TRBV9
j_call: TRBJ2-2
cdr3_aa: ASSYNRNTGELF

clone_size: NA
v_call: TRBV7-2
j_call: TRBJ1-3
cdr3_aa: ASSLGPDLTTGNTIY

clone_size: NA
v_call: TRBV7-3
j_call: TRBJ2-3
cdr3_aa: ASSLMGLAGSTDTQY

clone_size: NA
v_call: TRBV7-6
j_call: TRBJ1-3
cdr3_aa: ASSFTETTSGNTIY

clone_size: NA
v_call: TRBV6-1
j_call: TRBJ2-5
cdr3_aa: ASSEGGETQY

clone_size: NA
v_call: TRBV5-3
j_call: TRBJ2-7
cdr3_aa: ARSLVGHVYEQY

clone_size: medium-sized
v_call: TRBV2
j_call: TRBJ1-5
cdr3_aa: ASKEMEEQPQH

clone_size: NA
v_call: TRBV5-6
j_call: TRBJ1-2
cdr3_aa: ASSFNRGGVYGYT

clone_size: NA
v_call: TRBV6-4
j_call: TRBJ1-2
cdr3_aa: ASSDPGKGYT

clone_size: once
v_call: TRBV7-3
j_call: TRBJ1-6
cdr3_aa: ASSPRRDSPLH

clone_size: NA
v_call: TRBV7-2
j_call: TRBJ1-2
cdr3_aa: ASSLQTADHYGYT

clone_size: NA
v_call: TRBV6-1
j_call: TRBJ2-1
cdr3_aa: ALRFWGNEQF

clone_size: few
v_call: TRBV18
j_call: TRBJ2-7
cdr3_aa: ASSPSQGANEQY

clone_size: NA
v_call: TRBV18
j_call: TRBJ1-1
cdr3_aa: ASSPSKNTEAF

clone_size: NA
v_call: TRBV2
j_call: TRBJ2-7
cdr3_aa: ASSARQAGDEQY

clone_size: NA
v_call: TRBV29-1
j_call: TRBJ2-2
cdr3_aa: SVEDTTTGELF

clone_size: NA
v_call: TRBV12-5
j_call: TRBJ2-2
cdr3_aa: ASAPLLWGGDTGELF

clone_size: NA
v_call: TRBV20-1
j_call: TRBJ1-2
cdr3_aa: SASGNGYT

clone_size: NA
v_call: TRBV4-3
j_call: TRBJ1-6
cdr3_aa: ASSQAQGVGSPLH

clone_size: once
v_call: TRBV10-3
j_call: TRBJ2-7
cdr3_aa: AISDDRSSYEQY

clone_size: NA
v_call: TRBV27
j_call: TRBJ1-6
cdr3_aa: ASSWGTGRSPLH

clone_size: NA
v_call: TRBV2
j_call: TRBJ2-6
cdr3_aa: ASSEVRTGSSGANVLT

clone_size: NA
v_call: TRBV5-1
j_call: TRBJ2-3
cdr3_aa: ASSLPSGERTDTQY

clone_size: NA
v_call: TRBV2
j_call: TRBJ2-3
cdr3_aa: ASSESGQGESDTQY

clone_size: NA
v_call: TRBV11-2
j_call: TRBJ2-2
cdr3_aa: ASSSGGGGTGELF

clone_size: NA
v_call: TRBV9
j_call: TRBJ2-1
cdr3_aa: ASSVGQGGAYNEQF

clone_size: NA
v_call: TRBV7-6
j_call: TRBJ2-1
cdr3_aa: ASSLQPPGLGDEQF

clone_size: NA
v_call: TRBV7-9
j_call: TRBJ2-3
cdr3_aa: ASSLRTITTQY

clone_size: NA
v_call: TRBV28
j_call: TRBJ1-2
cdr3_aa: ASSFPGGGSYGYT

clone_size: NA
v_call: TRBV27
j_call: TRBJ2-7
cdr3_aa: ASSYWDRVEEQY

clone_size: NA
v_call: TRBV30
j_call: TRBJ2-5
cdr3_aa: AWKSEQETQY

clone_size: NA
v_call: TRBV7-9
j_call: TRBJ2-5
cdr3_aa: ASSLRGAGTGLETQY

clone_size: NA
v_call: TRBV18
j_call: TRBJ1-4
cdr3_aa: ASSPRDEKLF

clone_size: NA
v_call: TRBV4-1
j_call: TRBJ2-1
cdr3_aa: ASSQDTANRYEQF

clone_size: NA
v_call: TRBV5-1
j_call: TRBJ2-1
cdr3_aa: ASSLFSDNEQF

clone_size: NA
v_call: TRBV6-5
j_call: TRBJ1-5
cdr3_aa: ASSYRRSVGDQPQH

clone_size: NA
v_call: TRBV5-4
j_call: TRBJ2-2
cdr3_aa: ASSVTGVGELF

clone_size: NA
v_call: TRBV14
j_call: TRBJ2-3
cdr3_aa: ASSQRMDRYTDTQY

clone_size: once
v_call: TRBV6-1
j_call: TRBJ2-5
cdr3_aa: ASSELWGQETQY

clone_size: NA
v_call: TRBV5-6
j_call: TRBJ1-2
cdr3_aa: ASSLVSDYGYT

clone_size: NA
v_call: TRBV11-3
j_call: TRBJ2-5
cdr3_aa: ASSLFGQQQETQY

clone_size: NA
v_call: TRBV19
j_call: TRBJ2-7
cdr3_aa: ASSTGPYEQY

clone_size: NA
v_call: TRBV5-5
j_call: TRBJ1-1
cdr3_aa: ASSLGQANTEAF

clone_size: NA
v_call: TRBV14
j_call: TRBJ1-1
cdr3_aa: ASSQSQDTEAF

clone_size: few
v_call: TRBV19
j_call: TRBJ1-5
cdr3_aa: ASSPLEGNQPQH

clone_size: NA
v_call: TRBV11-3
j_call: TRBJ2-3
cdr3_aa: ASTPPTGADTQY

clone_size: NA
v_call: TRBV19
j_call: TRBJ2-1
cdr3_aa: ASSTAPVEEQF

clone_size: NA
v_call: TRBV6-4
j_call: TRBJ2-1
cdr3_aa: ASSMDSSSYNEQF

clone_size: NA
v_call: TRBV2
j_call: TRBJ1-6
cdr3_aa: ASSEGETGGAPLH

clone_size: NA
v_call: TRBV19
j_call: TRBJ1-2
cdr3_aa: ASSIDRLLNYGYT

clone_size: NA
v_call: TRBV11-3
j_call: TRBJ1-1
cdr3_aa: ASDTGLDTEAF

clone_size: NA
v_call: TRBV7-8
j_call: TRBJ1-1
cdr3_aa: ASSLQRDTEAF

clone_size: once
v_call: TRBV5-4
j_call: TRBJ2-4
cdr3_aa: ASSLEGSTGRNIQY

clone_size: NA
v_call: TRBV6-5
j_call: TRBJ1-2
cdr3_aa: ASSYSHSNYGYT

clone_size: NA
v_call: TRBV18
j_call: TRBJ1-1
cdr3_aa: ASSAGFWGPEAF